One and the same sample provided the 14 T cell receptor beta chains below, sequenced in a study of T cell changes during pregnancy in multiple sclerosis. The protocol was immunoSEQ multiplex PCR, while the TCRdb copy is restricted to in-frame clones and leaves out a portion. The repertoire has tens of thousands of clones, roughly 90% of them found once; the top ten carry roughly 3.3%. Source: peripheral blood, taken in the first trimester of pregnancy. These receptors originate from a female donor in good health, enrolled as a control in a pregnancy study.

The V and J genes are TRBV5-4 and TRBJ2-7, with a tentative D call TRBD2 (6 bases). Germline CDR1 and CDR2: SGHNT and YYREEE (reference sequence). The CDR3 contains 15 residues. Deletions cut 4 bases from V and 0 bases from J, with 14 bases between. The CDR3 region is CASSPSGRLSYEQYF. Written as DNA, the CDR3 is TGTGCCAGCAGCCCGAGCGGGCGGCTCTCCTACGAGCAGTACTTC.

The chain recombines TRBV5-1 with TRBJ1-1; 8 bases are a match to TRBD1. J was trimmed by 10 bases and V by 4 bases; bases with no gene match: 6. This CDR3 is 12 amino acids long. Germline V lookup: CDR1 SGHRS, CDR2 YFSETQ. The CDR3 DNA reads as TGCGCCAGCAGCCGGGGACAGGCCGGAGCTTTCTTT. It is translated as CASSRGQAGAFF.

The V call is TRBV4-3, the J call TRBJ2-1, with D unclear. The CDR3 spans 12 residues. Germline lookup yields CDR1 LGHNA and CDR2 YSLEER. With 5 bases removed from V and 6 bases from J, the gap between germline ends came to 8 bases. CDR3: CASSSLGNEQFF. CDR3 coding DNA: TGCGCCAGCAGCTCCCTCGGCAATGAGCAGTTCTTC.

The gene calls are TRBV6-1 and TRBJ2-1; TRBD2 matches at 9 bases. The CDR3 is made up of 14 amino acids. Germline V gene sequence: CDR1 MNHNS, CDR2 SASEGT. With 5 bases clipped from V and 8 bases from J, the junction kept 7 bases outside the gene matches. The DNA of the CDR3 is TGTGCCAGCAGTATGGGACTAGCTTTGGATGAGCAGTTCTTC. This sequence encodes CASSMGLALDEQFF.

The chain is built from TRBV18 and TRBJ2-5, with a tentative D call TRBD1 (5 bases). CDR1 is KGHSH, CDR2 LQKENI, per germline. This CDR3 has 14 amino acids. V dropped 3 bases and J dropped 1 base, with 9 bases sitting between them. CDR3 DNA: TGTGCCAGCTCACCTGGCAGGGTCCAAGAGACCCAGTACTTC. This gives the protein CASSPGRVQETQYF.

The genes are TRBV5-1 and TRBJ1-2; D possibly corresponds to TRBD1 (6 bases). Germline assignment: CDR1 SGHRS and CDR2 YFSETQ. V lost 4 bases, J lost 4 bases, and 14 bases lay in between. CDR3 length equals 14 residues. The CDR3 reads CASSGQGQRYGYTF. As DNA, the CDR3 is TGCGCCAGCAGCGGGCAGGGACAACGCTATGGCTACACCTTC.

The chain joins TRBV19 to TRBJ1-5; D is possibly TRBD1 (5 bases). This CDR3 contains 15 residues. The V end lost 5 bases, the J end lost 6 bases, and 17 bases lay between the germline ends. The germline gives CDR1 LNHDA, CDR2 SQIVND (reference sequence). This chain's CDR3 is CASSPGGGSGQPQHF. The DNA of the CDR3 is TGTGCCAGTAGTCCCGGCGGGGGTTCGGGTCAGCCCCAGCATTTT.

The chain links TRBV12-5 to TRBJ1-5; 10 positions match TRBD1. Germline V gives CDR1 LGHNT, CDR2 FRNRAP. This CDR3 comprises 19 residues. Trimming at V came to 2 bases and at J to 3 bases, leaving 13 bases not matched to a gene. The CDR3 loop reads CASGLSQGLTGGYNQPQHF. The CDR3 nucleotides read TGTGCTAGTGGTTTGTCCCAGGGGTTGACAGGGGGCTACAATCAGCCCCAGCATTTT.

This chain connects TRBV6-1 to TRBJ1-2; D not certain. V gave up 0 bases and J gave up 8 bases, with 13 bases separating them. CDR1 MNHNS and CDR2 SASEGT come from the germline V gene. This CDR3 comprises 14 residues. The CDR3 bases are TGTGCCAGCAGTGAAGCTAGCGGGGTGGGAGGCTACACCTTC. Translating gives CASSEASGVGGYTF.

The chain links TRBV27 to TRBJ1-1, with 11 nucleotides matching TRBD1. V lost 3 bases and J lost 5; bases outside the gene matches: 2. The germline gives CDR1 MNHEY, CDR2 SMNVEV (reference sequence). The CDR3 totals 14 residues. The CDR3 spells CASSLDRGLTEAFF. In DNA form, the CDR3 reads TGTGCCAGCAGTTTGGACAGGGGGCTAACTGAAGCTTTCTTT.

In the case of this clone: Germline and junction disagree at one end, which may indicate a read error. The gene calls are TRBV27 and TRBJ1-2; D not certain. The CDR3 loop spans 8 amino acids. From germline, CDR1 is MNHEY and CDR2 SMNVEV (reference sequence). DNA of the CDR3: TGCGCCCGTTATGGCTACACCTTC. Its protein product is CARYGYTF.

The chain carries TRBV6-5 and TRBJ2-3, with D unresolved. The V gene lost 6 bases and the J gene lost 1 base, with 14 bases spanning the gap. This CDR3 region has 15 residues. Per the germline V gene, CDR1 is MNHEY and CDR2 is SVGAGI. Here the CDR3 DNA reads TGTGCCAGCAGCTCCGACTTCTCTGGCACAGATACGCAGTATTTT. Protein: CASSSDFSGTDTQYF.

This clone was detected only once. CDR3 region: CASSTPAGNYGYTF. DNA of the CDR3: TGTGCCAGCAGTACACCGGCAGGGAACTATGGCTACACCTTC. The V and J genes are TRBV28 and TRBJ1-2; D might be TRBD1 (5 bases). Germline CDR1 reads MDHEN; CDR2 reads SYDVKM. Trimming cost V 5 bases and J 2 bases, with 12 bases left between them. The CDR3 length is 14 residues.

Only one count was recorded for this clone. The chain is built from TRBV7-2 and TRBJ2-7; D is uncertain. Trimming removed 1 base at V and 2 bases at J, with 9 bases between. CDR1 is SGHTA, CDR2 FQGNSA, per germline. This CDR3 has 14 amino acids. CDR3 in DNA: TGTGCCAGCAGCTTAGGGATCGAGGCCTACGAGCAGTACTTC. Translated, it gives CASSLGIEAYEQYF. The full variable domain, rest sourced from reference TRBV7-2 and TRBJ2-7, is GAGVSQSPSNKVTEKGKDVELRCDPISGHTALYWYRQSLGQGLEFLIYFQGNSAPDKSGLPSDRFSAERTGGSVSTLTIQRTQQEDSAVYLCASSLGIEAYEQYFGPGTRLTVT.